The 8 T cell receptor beta chains reported below all come from one sample, sequenced in a study of shared clonotypes between healthy human individuals. This table comes from immunoSEQ multiplex PCR, and its TCRdb copy is limited to in-frame clones, with some not included. Of 2 million to 3 million clones in the sample, more than 85% were seen once. The sequenced material came from naive CD4+ T cells from PBMCs. The subset was: CD45RA+ positively selected. Source of these receptors: a man aged 18 to 29 in good health. Some clones in this sample may be carry-over from other donors' samples.

The genes are TRBV28 and TRBJ1-1; D unclear. This CDR3 is 13 amino acids long. Trimming left V 3 bases short and J 4 bases short, with 9 bases between. Germline V gives CDR1 MDHEN, CDR2 SYDVKM. The CDR3 sequence: CASSLGMATEAFF. CDR3 coding DNA: TGTGCCAGCAGTTTGGGAATGGCCACTGAAGCTTTCTTT.

This CDR3 is CASSPVGGEQFF. The CDR3 DNA sequence: TGTGCCAGCAGCCCCGTTGGGGGTGAGCAGTTCTTC. The V and J genes are TRBV11-2 and TRBJ2-1; D may correspond to TRBD1 or TRBD2 (5 bases each). Trimming pared 5 bases from V and 9 bases from J, leaving 11 bases between. The germline CDR1 and CDR2 sequences are SGHAT and FQNNGV. CDR3 length: 12 residues.

The chain uses TRBV5-1 and TRBJ2-7; D gene uncertain. There are 14 residues in the CDR3. V lost 0 bases to trimming and J lost 5 bases, with 12 bases between them. Germline assignment: CDR1 SGHRS and CDR2 YFSETQ. The CDR3 coding sequence is TGCGCCAGCAGCTTGGATCCGGGTCGCGACGAGCAGTACTTC. This encodes CASSLDPGRDEQYF.

The rearrangement links TRBV6-5 to TRBJ2-7, with 11 bases matching TRBD1. Germline values: CDR1 MNHEY, CDR2 SVGAGI. The CDR3 runs 15 residues. J was trimmed by 4 bases and V by 6 bases; bases with no gene match: 8. The CDR3 reads CASRPRGQGAYEQYF. DNA of the CDR3: TGTGCCAGCAGACCAAGAGGACAGGGGGCATACGAGCAGTACTTC.

The chain carries TRBV15 and TRBJ1-1; 7 bases map to TRBD1. Trimming took 9 bases from V and 0 from J; bases not matched to a gene: 1. This CDR3 region has 12 residues. Germline lookup yields CDR1 LNHNV and CDR2 YYDKDF (reference sequence). The CDR3 loop is CATGQVNTEAFF. For the CDR3, the DNA is TGTGCCACTGGACAGGTGAACACTGAAGCTTTCTTT.

To note about this clone: The germline gene is not matched at one end of the junction; a read error may be the cause. In DNA form, the CDR3 reads TGTGCCAGCAGTTTAAGGGGGACGGGGTTC. Amino acid sequence: CASSLRGTGF. This chain connects TRBV27 to TRBJ2-7; D possibly corresponds to TRBD1 (6 bases). The germline V gene encodes CDR1 MNHEY and CDR2 SMNVEV (reference sequence). The CDR3 is 10 residues long.

The V and J genes are TRBV4-2 and TRBJ1-1; D is possibly TRBD1 (6 bases). Germline CDR1 is LGHNA and CDR2 is YNFKEQ. V lost 0 bases and J 1 base, leaving 12 bases between the germline ends. The CDR3 runs 16 residues. CDR3 sequence: CASSQDPGAPNTEAFF. Written as DNA, the CDR3 is TGTGCCAGCAGCCAAGATCCGGGGGCTCCGAACACTGAAGCTTTCTTT.

Notes on this clone: This same CDR3 is encoded by further DNA sequences in the sample. The CDR3 here is CAWSLQGTGELFF. CDR3 DNA sequence: TGTGCCTGGAGCCTACAGGGTACCGGGGAGCTGTTTTTT. V is TRBV30 and J is TRBJ2-2, with D maybe TRBD1 (6 bases). Per the germline V gene, CDR1 is GTSNPN and CDR2 is SVGIG (reference sequence). V lost 3 bases and J lost 5, with 10 bases in between. The CDR3 has 13 amino acids.